These T cell receptor beta chains were read from a single sample in a study of T cells in Graves' hyperthyroidism and ophthalmopathy. Each CDR3 protein is one row after TCRdb ran MiXCR on the multiplex PCR reads. The sample consists of some 560,000 distinct CDR3 sequences, 15% to 19% of them appearing once. The specimen was blood. The receptors come from a woman in her 30s with Graves' hyperthyroidism. Both conserved end residues are part of each CDR3. The order of the fields is V gene, D gene, clone size, J gene, CDR3 DNA, CDR3 protein. D genes are given only for firm matches. Expanded clones get a size class; other rows say once, few or many, or leave the size out.

v_gene: TRBV10-1
d_gene: TRBD1
abundance: many
j_gene: TRBJ2-3
CDR3nt: TGCGCCAGCAGTGAGTCAGTGGGACAGCCCACAGATACGCAGTATTTT
CDR3aa: CASSESVGQPTDTQYF

v_gene: TRBV7-9
d_gene: TRBD2
abundance: -
j_gene: TRBJ2-1
CDR3nt: TGTGCCAGCAGCTTAGAGCTCCGGGAGGGCCTTTACAATGAGCAGTTCTTC
CDR3aa: CASSLELREGLYNEQFF

v_gene: TRBV6-5
d_gene: -
abundance: once
j_gene: TRBJ2-2
CDR3nt: TGTGCCAGCAGTTCCTACAGGGACGCCGGGTCCAAGCTTGGATTTTTT
CDR3aa: CASSSYRDAGSKLGFF

v_gene: TRBV11-2
d_gene: -
abundance: many
j_gene: TRBJ2-5
CDR3nt: TGTGCCAGCAGCTTAGGTTCCGATGAGACCCAGTACTTC
CDR3aa: CASSLGSDETQYF

v_gene: TRBV7-9
d_gene: -
abundance: many
j_gene: TRBJ2-7
CDR3nt: TGTGCCAGCAGTCCCTTCGGACCCAACTACGAGCAGTACTTC
CDR3aa: CASSPFGPNYEQYF

v_gene: TRBV28
d_gene: -
abundance: many
j_gene: TRBJ2-1
CDR3nt: TGTGCCAGCAGTCCCCCCGGGGCCACCAGATTGGAGCAGTTCTTC
CDR3aa: CASSPPGATRLEQFF

v_gene: TRBV7-9
d_gene: TRBD2
abundance: -
j_gene: TRBJ2-7
CDR3nt: TGTGCCAGCAGCCCCGGGGGAGCGGGAGGGCCGGGGGAGCAGTACTTC
CDR3aa: CASSPGGAGGPGEQYF

v_gene: TRBV20-1
d_gene: -
abundance: many
j_gene: TRBJ2-5
CDR3nt: TGCAGTGCGATTAGGGAAGAGACCCAGTACTTC
CDR3aa: CSAIREETQYF

v_gene: TRBV12-3/TRBV12-4
d_gene: TRBD1
abundance: many
j_gene: TRBJ2-5
CDR3nt: TGTGCCAGCAGCCCCGGGACAGGGGCCGTGGACTTC
CDR3aa: CASSPGTGAVDF

v_gene: TRBV6-2/TRBV6-3
d_gene: -
abundance: -
j_gene: TRBJ2-7
CDR3nt: TGTGCCAGCTCCCTCGCAGGTGTTTTCGAGCAGTACTTC
CDR3aa: CASSLAGVFEQYF

v_gene: TRBV30
d_gene: TRBD1
abundance: many
j_gene: TRBJ1-1
CDR3nt: TGTGCCTGGAACCGACAGGGAAGGAACCCTGAAGCTTTCTTT
CDR3aa: CAWNRQGRNPEAFF

v_gene: TRBV28
d_gene: -
abundance: -
j_gene: TRBJ1-3
CDR3nt: TGTGCCAGCAGTTTCGATGGTTATGGAAACACCATATATTTT
CDR3aa: CASSFDGYGNTIYF

v_gene: TRBV2
d_gene: TRBD2
abundance: many
j_gene: TRBJ2-1
CDR3nt: TGTGCCAGATTGGGACTAGCGGGAATGGATGAGCAGTTCTTC
CDR3aa: CARLGLAGMDEQFF

v_gene: TRBV3-1
d_gene: -
abundance: many
j_gene: TRBJ1-6
CDR3nt: TGTGCCAGCAGCCCGCTTGAGGGGGATTCACCCCTCCACTTT
CDR3aa: CASSPLEGDSPLHF

v_gene: TRBV25-1
d_gene: -
abundance: few
j_gene: TRBJ1-1
CDR3nt: TGTGCCAGCAGTGATGACGACAGGAACACTGAAGCTTTCTTT
CDR3aa: CASSDDDRNTEAFF

v_gene: TRBV27
d_gene: TRBD1
abundance: -
j_gene: TRBJ2-2
CDR3nt: TGTGCCAGCACGACGGGACAGGGCCCGAACACCGGGGAGCTGTTTTTT
CDR3aa: CASTTGQGPNTGELFF

v_gene: TRBV28
d_gene: -
abundance: many
j_gene: TRBJ1-1
CDR3nt: TGTGCCAGCAGTTTTAGTTGGGCAGGGGATACTGAAGCTTTCTTT
CDR3aa: CASSFSWAGDTEAFF

v_gene: TRBV29-1
d_gene: -
abundance: few
j_gene: TRBJ2-1
CDR3nt: TGCAGCGTCGGCTTAGTGGGGTACGGAGGCGGCGAGCAGTTCTTC
CDR3aa: CSVGLVGYGGGEQFF

v_gene: TRBV2
d_gene: -
abundance: many
j_gene: TRBJ1-4
CDR3nt: TGTGCCAGCAGTGAAGAGAGAGAAACTAATGAAAAACTGTTTTTT
CDR3aa: CASSEERETNEKLFF

v_gene: TRBV4-1
d_gene: TRBD1
abundance: -
j_gene: TRBJ2-3
CDR3nt: TGCGCCAGCAGCCAACCGACAGGGGGCGCAGATACGCAGTATTTT
CDR3aa: CASSQPTGGADTQYF

v_gene: TRBV12-3/TRBV12-4
d_gene: TRBD1
abundance: many
j_gene: TRBJ1-1
CDR3nt: TGTGCCAGCAGTTTCGTTTACAGGGGAGGTACTGAAGCTTTCTTT
CDR3aa: CASSFVYRGGTEAFF

v_gene: TRBV6-2/TRBV6-3
d_gene: -
abundance: many
j_gene: TRBJ1-1
CDR3nt: TGTGCCAGCATTCTATCTGGGATGAACACTGAAGCTTTCTTT
CDR3aa: CASILSGMNTEAFF

v_gene: TRBV29-1
d_gene: -
abundance: -
j_gene: TRBJ1-4
CDR3nt: TGCAGCGTTGGGCCCACAGGGAGGGTTGGGGAAAAACTGTTTTTT
CDR3aa: CSVGPTGRVGEKLFF

v_gene: TRBV7-9
d_gene: -
abundance: -
j_gene: TRBJ2-7
CDR3nt: TGTGCCAGCAGCCCAGGGGCTAGCGGCTACGAGCAGTACTTC
CDR3aa: CASSPGASGYEQYF

v_gene: TRBV28
d_gene: -
abundance: -
j_gene: TRBJ1-2
CDR3nt: TGTGCCAGCCTCCGACAGGATGGCTACACCTTC
CDR3aa: CASLRQDGYTF

v_gene: TRBV14
d_gene: TRBD1
abundance: few
j_gene: TRBJ2-7
CDR3nt: TGTGCCAGCGGGCGGGACAGGCGAAACGAGCAGTACTTC
CDR3aa: CASGRDRRNEQYF

v_gene: TRBV28
d_gene: -
abundance: -
j_gene: TRBJ1-2
CDR3nt: TGTGCCAGCAGTTTCGGCAGGGGCTCTGCTGGTTATGGCTACACCTTC
CDR3aa: CASSFGRGSAGYGYTF

v_gene: TRBV30
d_gene: TRBD1
abundance: -
j_gene: TRBJ2-6
CDR3nt: TGTGCCTGGAGCTCAGGACAGGGGGCGCGTGGGGCCAACGTCCTGACTTTC
CDR3aa: CAWSSGQGARGANVLTF

v_gene: TRBV7-9
d_gene: TRBD2
abundance: many
j_gene: TRBJ2-7
CDR3nt: TGTGCCAGCAGCCAACCCATGTCTAGCGGAAGGTACGAGCAGTACTTC
CDR3aa: CASSQPMSSGRYEQYF

v_gene: TRBV13
d_gene: TRBD2
abundance: many
j_gene: TRBJ2-1
CDR3nt: TGTGCCAGCAGCTTGGGACTAGCGGGTGAGCAGTTCTTC
CDR3aa: CASSLGLAGEQFF

v_gene: TRBV29-1
d_gene: -
abundance: -
j_gene: TRBJ1-3
CDR3nt: TGCAGCGTTGATACCCTCGGCTCTGGAAACACCATATATTTT
CDR3aa: CSVDTLGSGNTIYF

v_gene: TRBV28
d_gene: -
abundance: many
j_gene: TRBJ1-2
CDR3nt: TGTGCCAGCAGTTTATTGTTCCGCCGAGCTAACGCAGGGGAGAGTGGCTACACCTTC
CDR3aa: CASSLLFRRANAGESGYTF

v_gene: TRBV27
d_gene: -
abundance: many
j_gene: TRBJ2-1
CDR3nt: TGTGCCAGCAGTTATGTCGGTCCTAGGGATGAGCAGTTCTTC
CDR3aa: CASSYVGPRDEQFF

v_gene: TRBV28
d_gene: TRBD1
abundance: -
j_gene: TRBJ2-7
CDR3nt: TGTGCCAGCAGTTTACCGGGACAGGGAAGGGACTACGAGCAGTACTTC
CDR3aa: CASSLPGQGRDYEQYF

v_gene: TRBV30
d_gene: -
abundance: many
j_gene: TRBJ1-2
CDR3nt: TGTGCCTGGAGTGTTCGTCCCCGGGGCTACACCTTC
CDR3aa: CAWSVRPRGYTF

v_gene: TRBV10-3
d_gene: -
abundance: few
j_gene: TRBJ1-1
CDR3nt: TGTGCCATCAGCCATCGGCCAGGAGGTAACACTGAAGCTTTCTTT
CDR3aa: CAISHRPGGNTEAFF

v_gene: TRBV28
d_gene: -
abundance: many
j_gene: TRBJ1-3
CDR3nt: TGTGCCAGCAGTTTTTCGGGGGGAAACACCATATATTTT
CDR3aa: CASSFSGGNTIYF

v_gene: TRBV25-1
d_gene: TRBD2
abundance: -
j_gene: TRBJ2-2
CDR3nt: TGTGCCAGCACCCGGGGGGACGGGGAGCTGTTTTTT
CDR3aa: CASTRGDGELFF

v_gene: TRBV20-1
d_gene: TRBD2
abundance: few
j_gene: TRBJ2-7
CDR3nt: TGCAGTGCTAGAACGGGACTAGCGGCCTCCTACGAGCAGTACTTC
CDR3aa: CSARTGLAASYEQYF

v_gene: TRBV19
d_gene: -
abundance: -
j_gene: TRBJ1-3
CDR3nt: TGTGCCAGTAGTCTCCGCCATTCCGGGTTCGGAAACACCATATATTTT
CDR3aa: CASSLRHSGFGNTIYF

v_gene: TRBV27
d_gene: -
abundance: -
j_gene: TRBJ2-5
CDR3nt: TGTGCCAGCAGTTCTAAATCTAGCAGTATGAAGACCCAGTACTTC
CDR3aa: CASSSKSSSMKTQYF

v_gene: TRBV28
d_gene: TRBD1
abundance: many
j_gene: TRBJ1-2
CDR3nt: TGTGCCAGCAGCCTAGACCACAGGGGGCTTGCGGATGGCTACACCTTC
CDR3aa: CASSLDHRGLADGYTF

v_gene: TRBV28
d_gene: -
abundance: many
j_gene: TRBJ2-1
CDR3nt: TGTGCCAGCAGTCGCCAGAGGGAGGTCAATGAGCAGTTCTTC
CDR3aa: CASSRQREVNEQFF

v_gene: TRBV20-1
d_gene: -
abundance: many
j_gene: TRBJ2-1
CDR3nt: TGCAGTGCTAGTTTCGGTTCCTACAATGAGCAGTTCTTC
CDR3aa: CSASFGSYNEQFF

v_gene: TRBV12-3/TRBV12-4
d_gene: TRBD1
abundance: many
j_gene: TRBJ2-7
CDR3nt: TGTGCCAGCAGTCCCGGGACAGGGACGGTTGAGCAGTACTTC
CDR3aa: CASSPGTGTVEQYF

v_gene: TRBV2
d_gene: -
abundance: many
j_gene: TRBJ2-1
CDR3nt: TGTGCCAGCAGCCGAAGTGAGCAGTTCTTC
CDR3aa: CASSRSEQFF

v_gene: TRBV20-1
d_gene: -
abundance: few
j_gene: TRBJ1-5
CDR3nt: TGCAGTGCTAGACGGAACCCCAGGGCTGGTCAGCCCCAGCATTTT
CDR3aa: CSARRNPRAGQPQHF

v_gene: TRBV7-9
d_gene: TRBD1
abundance: few
j_gene: TRBJ2-7
CDR3nt: TGTGCCAGCAGCCGGGGACAGGGAGTATCCTACGAGCAGTACTTC
CDR3aa: CASSRGQGVSYEQYF

v_gene: TRBV30
d_gene: TRBD2
abundance: -
j_gene: TRBJ2-3
CDR3nt: TGTGCCTGGAGTGTACCCTGGAGCGGGGGAGATACGCAGTATTTT
CDR3aa: CAWSVPWSGGDTQYF

v_gene: TRBV12-3/TRBV12-4
d_gene: -
abundance: once
j_gene: TRBJ2-1
CDR3nt: TGTGCCAGCAGTTTAGTGTCAGCGTTCGATGAGCAGTTCTTC
CDR3aa: CASSLVSAFDEQFF

v_gene: TRBV12-3/TRBV12-4
d_gene: TRBD2
abundance: -
j_gene: TRBJ2-1
CDR3nt: TGTGCCAGCAGCATAGCGGGAGGGGCCCTGAGCTCCTACAATGAGCAGTTCTTC
CDR3aa: CASSIAGGALSSYNEQFF

v_gene: TRBV7-6
d_gene: TRBD2
abundance: many
j_gene: TRBJ2-3
CDR3nt: TGTGCCAGCAGCCCCGAGTTTCGCGGAGTCGAGCGGGAGATAAATACGCAGTATTTT
CDR3aa: CASSPEFRGVEREINTQYF

v_gene: TRBV7-3
d_gene: TRBD1
abundance: few
j_gene: TRBJ1-6
CDR3nt: TGTGCCAGCAGCTTGACGGGACAGGGGGAGAATTCACCCCTCCACTTT
CDR3aa: CASSLTGQGENSPLHF

v_gene: TRBV5-1
d_gene: -
abundance: many
j_gene: TRBJ2-1
CDR3nt: TGCGCCAGCAGCATAATAACAGGGAATGAGCAGTTCTTC
CDR3aa: CASSIITGNEQFF